The 26 T cell receptor beta chains presented below share a single source sample, sequenced in a study of blood T cell repertoires in COVID-19. This table comes from immunoSEQ multiplex PCR, and its TCRdb copy is limited to in-frame clones, with some not included. The table records over 100,000 clones, more than 85% of them present only once. The sample was peripheral blood. The origin of the receptors is a man aged 55 to 70 with COVID-19, enrolled during active disease.

CDR3 in DNA: TGTGCCAGCAGCTTACTACACATCGGGGGGATGAACACTGAAGCTTTCTTT. It specifies CASSLLHIGGMNTEAFF. The chain recombines TRBV7-9 with TRBJ1-1; perhaps TRBD1 as D (5 bases). This CDR3 is 17 amino acids long. Between the trimmed V and J ends, which lost 2 bases and 0 bases, there was a span of 16 bases. The germline gives CDR1 SEHNR, CDR2 FQNEAQ (reference sequence).

The gene calls are TRBV24-1 and TRBJ2-3; maybe TRBD1 (5 bases). The CDR3 has 14 residues. Trimming removed 3 bases from V and 2 bases from J, with 8 bases in between. Germline V CDR1 and CDR2: KGHDR, SFDVKD. CDR3 loop: CATSDPGYTDTQYF. The CDR3 nucleotides are TGTGCCACCAGTGATCCAGGGTACACAGATACGCAGTATTTT.

The chain uses TRBV6-5 and TRBJ1-1, with unresolved D. CDR3 length: 15 residues. V dropped 2 bases and J dropped 1 base, with 11 bases sitting between them. Germline V gene lookup returns CDR1 MNHEY and CDR2 SVGAGI. The CDR3 nucleotides read TGTGCCAGCAGTTACACCGGACGGGGGAACACTGAAGCTTTCTTT. Translating it yields CASSYTGRGNTEAFF.

The J gene is TRBJ1-2, the V gene TRBV29-1, with TRBD1 matching 10 bases. Germline lookup yields CDR1 SQVTM and CDR2 ANQGSEA. The V gene end was trimmed by 8 bases and the J gene end by 4 bases; junction bases not matched to a gene: 4. The CDR3 has 12 amino acids. The DNA for the CDR3 is TGCAGCTTAAGACAGGGGGCCTATGGCTACACCTTC. It codes for CSLRQGAYGYTF. Drawing the rest from reference TRBV29-1 and TRBJ1-2, the complete variable domain is SAVISQKPSRDICQRGTSLTIQCQVDSQVTMMFWYRQQPGQSLTLIATANQGSEATYESGFVIDKFPISRPNLTFSTLTVSNMSPEDSSIYLCSLRQGAYGYTFGSGTRLTVV.

Only one count was recorded for this clone. This chain uses TRBV7-7 with TRBJ2-3; weak D call: TRBD2 (5 bases). Trimming cost V 1 base and J 8 bases, with 10 bases left between them. Per the germline V gene, CDR1 is SSHAT and CDR2 is FNYEAQ (reference sequence). This CDR3 has 13 amino acids. In DNA form, the CDR3 reads TGTGCCAGCAGCTTAGAGGACGGAGGTACGCAGTATTTT. Its translation is CASSLEDGGTQYF.

The V and J genes are TRBV7-9 and TRBJ2-5, with D possibly matching TRBD2 (6 bases). The CDR3 totals 18 residues. Germline loops: CDR1 SEHNR, CDR2 FQNEAQ (reference sequence). Trimming left V 5 bases short and J 1 base short, with 23 bases between. The CDR3 coding sequence is TGTGCCAGCAGCCCAGGCCGTGCGACTAGTTTTGCCCAAGAGACCCAGTACTTC. Translated, it gives CASSPGRATSFAQETQYF.

This chain links TRBV5-4 with TRBJ2-5; a weak D match, TRBD1 (6 bases). This CDR3 spans 16 amino acids. V lost 0 bases and J 1 base, leaving 13 bases between the germline ends. Germline CDR1 is SGHNT and CDR2 is YYREEE (reference sequence). The CDR3 loop reads CASSLAGTLSQETQYF. CDR3 sequence (DNA): TGTGCCAGCAGCTTGGCCGGGACACTCTCCCAAGAGACCCAGTACTTC. Full variable domain (remainder filled in from reference TRBV5-4 and TRBJ2-5): ETGVTQSPTHLIKTRGQQVTLRCSSQSGHNTVSWYQQALGQGPQFIFQYYREEENGRGNFPPRFSGLQFPNYSSELNVNALELDDSALYLCASSLAGTLSQETQYFGPGTRLLVL.

The chain combines TRBV5-8 with TRBJ2-7, with D unresolved. Germline CDR1 and CDR2: SGHTS and YDEGEE. Deletions cut 1 base from V and 2 bases from J, with 4 bases between. The CDR3 extends over 12 amino acids. This CDR3 reads CASSLTAYEQYF. The CDR3 bases are TGTGCCAGCAGCTTGACAGCCTACGAGCAGTACTTC.

This chain joins TRBV6-4 and TRBJ1-2; 8 nucleotides align to TRBD1. The CDR3 loop spans 14 amino acids. CDR1 MRHNA and CDR2 SNTAGT come from the germline V gene. The V gene end was trimmed by 6 bases and the J gene end by 5 bases; junction bases not matched to a gene: 8. Here the CDR3 reads CASSPGQASYGYTF. In DNA form, the CDR3 reads TGTGCCAGCAGCCCGGGACAGGCTTCTTATGGCTACACCTTC.

This clone was detected only a few times. J is TRBJ1-1 and V is TRBV7-8; D is uncertain. V was pared by 5 bases and J by 4 bases, with 5 bases between. Germline V lookup: CDR1 SGHVS, CDR2 FQNEAQ. CDR3 length: 11 residues. CDR3 in amino acids: CASSPSTEAFF. In DNA form, the CDR3 reads TGTGCCAGCAGCCCCTCCACTGAAGCTTTCTTT. Full variable domain (outside the CDR3, taken from reference TRBV7-8 and TRBJ1-1): GAGVSQSPRYKVAKRGQDVALRCDPISGHVSLFWYQQALGQGPEFLTYFQNEAQLDKSGLPSDRFFAERPEGSVSTLKIQRTQQEDSAVYLCASSPSTEAFFGQGTRLTVV.

J is TRBJ2-1 and V is TRBV30, with 7 positions matching TRBD2. There are 15 residues in the CDR3. V dropped 4 bases and J dropped 0; count of bases not matched to a gene: 6. The germline V gene has CDR1 GTSNPN and CDR2 SVGIG (reference sequence). The CDR3 DNA reads TGTGCCTGGACCCGAGCGGGGAGCTCCTACAATGAGCAGTTCTTC. Its translation: CAWTRAGSSYNEQFF.

The chain uses TRBV7-2 and TRBJ2-4; no reliable D call. Germline values: CDR1 SGHTA, CDR2 FQGNSA. V dropped 2 bases and J dropped 0 bases, with 5 bases sitting between them. The CDR3 is 14 amino acids. The CDR3 reads CASSLNIAKNIQYF. The CDR3 DNA sequence: TGTGCCAGCAGCTTAAACATAGCCAAAAACATTCAGTACTTC.

The rearrangement links TRBV5-1 to TRBJ1-6; 8 bases map to TRBD1. Germline trimming cut 4 bases from V and 10 bases from J; bases unmatched to any gene: 10. The CDR3 has 15 residues. The germline gives CDR1 SGHRS, CDR2 YFSETQ. In DNA, the CDR3 is TGCGCCAGCAGCCCGGACAGGGTGGTGGAATCACCCCTCCACTTT. Translating it yields CASSPDRVVESPLHF.

This rearrangement joins TRBV9 to TRBJ2-5; 9 bases match TRBD2. The CDR3 runs to 17 residues. Germline lookup yields CDR1 SGDLS and CDR2 YYNGEE. V dropped 1 base and J dropped 5; count of bases not matched to a gene: 12. The CDR3: CASSVSGTSPEGETQYF. The CDR3 nucleotides read TGTGCCAGCAGCGTAAGTGGGACTAGCCCTGAGGGGGAGACCCAGTACTTC. The full variable domain, completed using reference TRBV9 and TRBJ2-5, is DSGVTQTPKHLITATGQRVTLRCSPRSGDLSVYWYQQSLDQGLQFLIQYYNGEERAKGNILERFSAQQFPDLHSELNLSSLELGDSALYFCASSVSGTSPEGETQYFGPGTRLLVL.

The chain has TRBV6-2 or TRBV6-3 and TRBJ1-1; no definite D call. Germline V gene sequence: CDR1 MNHEY, CDR2 SVGEGT. V was cut by 2 bases and J by 4 bases, with 14 bases left in between. This CDR3 contains 15 residues. The CDR3 loop is CASSYRGSRGTEAFF. CDR3 coding DNA: TGTGCCAGCAGTTACCGCGGAAGCCGGGGCACTGAAGCTTTCTTT.

This sequence joins TRBV5-4 and TRBJ2-3, with 8 positions matching TRBD2. With 4 bases clipped from V and 0 bases from J, the junction kept 13 bases outside the gene matches. Germline assignment: CDR1 SGHNT and CDR2 YYREEE (reference sequence). The CDR3 has 18 residues. The CDR3 region is CASSPPSGGGTSTDTQYF. In nucleotides, the CDR3 is TGTGCCAGCAGCCCCCCTTCCGGCGGGGGGACTAGCACAGATACGCAGTATTTT.

The chain recombines TRBV5-6 with TRBJ1-2; 7 nucleotides agree with TRBD1. Looked up from germline, CDR1 is SGHDT and CDR2 is YYEEEE. Unmatched junction bases numbered 9, after V lost 0 bases and J lost 10 bases. The CDR3 is 14 residues long. DNA of the CDR3: TGTGCCAGCAGCTTGGACAGGGGAATAGGGGACTACACCTTC. The encoded protein is CASSLDRGIGDYTF.

The J gene is TRBJ1-5, the V gene TRBV6-8; tentatively, D is TRBD1 (6 bases). CDR1 and CDR2 from the germline V gene are MNHGY and SAAAGT. V shed 4 bases and J shed 7 bases, with 20 bases lying between them. This CDR3 contains 16 residues. The CDR3 spells CASSFTPRTELQPQHF. CDR3 DNA: TGTGCCAGCAGTTTTACCCCCCGGACAGAATTGCAGCCCCAGCATTTT.

V and J are TRBV28 and TRBJ1-4, with 7 nucleotides matching TRBD1. Germline loops: CDR1 MDHEN, CDR2 SYDVKM. The CDR3 is made up of 15 amino acids. V lost 7 bases and J lost 6; bases outside the gene matches: 11. The CDR3 loop reads CASMGERDSHEKLFF. In nucleotides, the CDR3 is TGTGCCAGCATGGGCGAACGGGACAGTCATGAAAAACTGTTTTTT.

The rearrangement uses TRBV18 and TRBJ1-3; TRBD1 matches 7 bases. The length of the CDR3 is 19 residues. Germline-derived CDR1 and CDR2 are KGHSH and LQKENI. V was clipped by 2 bases and J by 4 bases; unmatched bases: 17. The CDR3 bases are TGTGCCAGCTCACCATGGTCCCCCACCAGGGGGTCAAAGGGAAACACCATATATTTT. This sequence encodes CASSPWSPTRGSKGNTIYF.

This chain connects TRBV4-1 to TRBJ1-4, with 9 nucleotides matching TRBD1. In germline, CDR1 is MGHRA, CDR2 YSYEKL. V lost 4 bases and J lost 8; bases outside the gene matches: 8. The CDR3 is 15 residues long. As DNA, the CDR3 is TGCGCCAGCAGCCCCCAGGGACAGGGAAACGAAAAACTGTTTTTT. It is translated as CASSPQGQGNEKLFF.

The chain carries TRBV9 and TRBJ1-3; D ambiguous. CDR1 is SGDLS and CDR2 is YYNGEE in the germline V gene. Trimming shortened V by 4 bases and J by 2 bases, and 13 bases separated the two germline ends. CDR3 length equals 15 residues. The CDR3 DNA follows: TGTGCCAGCAGCAATCGTCAAGCTGCTGGAAACACCATATATTTT. Encoded protein: CASSNRQAAGNTIYF.

V is TRBV10-3 and J is TRBJ1-5, with a weak D call TRBD1 (6 bases). The CDR3 sequence is 14 residues long. CDR1 is ENHRY and CDR2 is SYGVKD in the germline V gene. Trimming stripped 5 bases from V and 7 bases from J, with 15 bases between. The CDR3 DNA reads TGTGCCATCAGTCAGGACACAGGGAACCAGCCCCAGCATTTT. This gives the protein CAISQDTGNQPQHF.

The count of this clone is one. V and J are TRBV10-1 and TRBJ1-6, with D perhaps matching TRBD1 (5 bases). The CDR3 is 14 residues long. V was pared by 3 bases and J by 7 bases, with 10 bases between. CDR1 and CDR2 from the germline V gene are WNHNN and SYGVQD (reference sequence). The CDR3 sequence: CASSERGGNSPLHF. The CDR3 DNA reads TGCGCCAGCAGTGAAAGGGGAGGAAATTCACCCCTCCACTTT.

The J gene is TRBJ2-5, the V gene TRBV25-1, with 8 nucleotides matching TRBD1. The germline V gene has CDR1 MGHDK and CDR2 SYGVNS. The ends lost 6 bases at V and 4 bases at J; junction bases unmatched: 13. CDR3 length: 16 amino acids. Here the CDR3 reads CASRITTGGWGETQYF. CDR3 nucleotide sequence: TGTGCCAGCAGGATAACTACAGGGGGATGGGGAGAGACCCAGTACTTC.

This sequence joins TRBV5-1 and TRBJ2-7; tentatively, D is TRBD2 (6 bases). CDR3 length: 14 residues. The germline V and J ends were trimmed by 0 bases and 3 bases, with 10 bases remaining between them. The germline V gene encodes CDR1 SGHRS and CDR2 YFSETQ. CDR3 loop: CASSLVAGNYEQYF. The CDR3, as DNA: TGCGCCAGCAGCTTGGTTGCGGGGAACTACGAGCAGTACTTC.